This T cell receptor (beta chain) was captured in a study of response to subunit inactivated influenza vaccine. In germline, CDR1 is LNHNV, CDR2 YYDKDF (reference sequence). CDR3 length: 16 residues. The V and J ends lost 1 base and 1 base, in that order; junction bases with no gene match: 5. Comments on this clonotype: Its antigen is as yet unknown.

TCRdb called the RT-PCR reads again in MiXCR, with one record for every CDR3 protein. The data show more than 700,000 distinct CDR3 sequences, over 20% seen once. Regarding the study as a whole: Authors suggested that a seasonal influenza vaccination recruits few new T cells each time.

The sample was PBMCs from blood, taken roughly 5 days after vaccination. The chain employs TRBV15 and TRBJ2-7; 9 positions match TRBD1. This receptor was obtained from a man aged 45-65 years who received an inactivated influenza vaccine. CDR3 sequence (DNA): TGTGCCACCAGCAGAGTATTTGGGACAGGGTCCTACGAGCAGTACTTC. As protein: CATSRVFGTGSYEQYF.